This T cell receptor (beta chain) was profiled in a study of T-cell memory formation after mild COVID-19. TCRdb re-called the 5' RACE reads with MiXCR, one entry per CDR3 protein. This sample has nearly 200,000 distinct CDR3 sequences, with around 19% found just once. With 5 bases removed from V and 0 bases from J, the gap between germline ends came to 32 bases. Germline V gene sequence: CDR1 SGHAT, CDR2 FQDESV (reference sequence). The CDR3 spans 22 residues. The rearrangement uses TRBV11-1 and TRBJ2-1, with TRBD1 as a possible D gene (6 bases). The sample taken for sequencing was PBMCs or a T cell subset sorted from them (not recorded which). The TCR comes from an adult woman who had mild COVID-19 (a few samples of this study predate the infection). Cell type and time point are not known. The CDR3 protein is CASSHPKGSLGTGRFSYNEQFF. In DNA, the CDR3 is TGTGCCAGCAGCCACCCTAAGGGTTCCCTGGGAACAGGGCGATTCTCCTACAATGAGCAGTTCTTC.